This passage covers 13 T cell receptor beta chains from one sample sequenced in a study of T cells in Graves' hyperthyroidism and ophthalmopathy. Authors of the study amplified TCR beta CDR3 regions from RNA transcripts. Initially, a first-round RT-PCR of the TCR CDR3 employed the HTBI primer set. In TCRdb, the multiplex PCR reads were re-called with MiXCR into one record per CDR3 protein. This sample has 300,000 to 450,000 distinct CDR3 sequences, with roughly 25% found just once. Input material: blood. The receptors shown here come from a man in his forties or fifties with Graves' hyperthyroidism.

This clonotype was counted only a few times. The V call is TRBV4-2, the J call TRBJ2-7, with 8 bases identical to TRBD2. Germline assignment: CDR1 LGHNA and CDR2 YNFKEQ. CDR3 size: 16 residues. J gave up 3 bases and V 4 bases, and 11 bases lay outside the gene matches. In nucleotides, the CDR3 is TGTGCCAGCAGCCGGATCTCGGGAGGGAGGCGCTACGAGCAGTACTTC. It is translated as CASSRISGGRRYEQYF.

The chain uses TRBV6-1 and TRBJ2-7; D might be TRBD2 (6 bases). The CDR3 runs 14 residues. In germline, CDR1 is MNHNS, CDR2 SASEGT. V lost 6 bases to trimming and J lost 3 bases, with 15 bases between them. The CDR3 sequence: CASRRDFGSYEQYF. CDR3 bases: TGTGCCAGCAGGAGGGACTTCGGGAGCTACGAGCAGTACTTC.

This clonotype was picked up many times. The chain joins TRBV3-1 to TRBJ1-2; D gene ambiguous. Germline CDR1 is LGHDT and CDR2 is YNNKEL (reference sequence). Trimming removed 0 bases at V and 0 bases at J, with 11 bases between. This CDR3 spans 16 amino acids. The CDR3: CASSQDLVTANYGYTF. The CDR3 DNA reads TGTGCCAGCAGCCAAGATCTGGTCACTGCTAACTATGGCTACACCTTC.

This clonotype was picked up many times. The rearrangement links TRBV11-2 to TRBJ2-7; 13 bases are a match to TRBD2. V lost 5 bases to trimming and J lost 7 bases; unmatched junction nucleotides: 5. The germline V gene encodes CDR1 SGHAT and CDR2 FQNNGV. There are 14 residues in the CDR3. The CDR3, as DNA: TGTGCCAGCAGCCCGGGACTAGCGGGAAGGGAGCAGTACTTC. Residues: CASSPGLAGREQYF.

The CDR3 here is CASSQHGAGNRNEQFF. The DNA of the CDR3 is TGTGCCAGCAGCCAGCATGGGGCCGGGAACCGCAATGAGCAGTTCTTC. The chain combines TRBV7-9 with TRBJ2-1; D tentatively fits TRBD1 or TRBD2 (5 bases each). Germline V gene sequence: CDR1 SEHNR, CDR2 FQNEAQ (reference sequence). This CDR3 is built from 16 residues. V lost 5 bases and J 6 bases, leaving 20 bases between the germline ends.

Ten or more counts support this clonotype. This chain connects TRBV28 to TRBJ2-3; the match to TRBD1 covers 7 bases. The V and J ends lost 6 bases and 5 bases, in that order; junction bases with no gene match: 5. Germline CDR1 is MDHEN and CDR2 is SYDVKM. The CDR3 is 13 residues long. The CDR3 DNA reads TGTGCCAGCAGACAAACAGGGGTAGATACGCAGTATTTT. Residues: CASRQTGVDTQYF.

The chain carries TRBV7-2 and TRBJ2-7; 14 bases agree with TRBD2. Germline CDR1 SGHTA, CDR2 FQGNSA. The CDR3 runs 18 residues. Trimming cost V 5 bases and J 2 bases; bases outside gene matches: 11. CDR3 protein: CASSGGTSGSRFTYEQYF. The CDR3, as DNA: TGTGCCAGCAGCGGGGGGACTAGCGGGAGTAGGTTCACCTACGAGCAGTACTTC.

This clonotype was recorded many times. The chain uses TRBV29-1 and TRBJ1-1; D remains ambiguous. Per the germline V gene, CDR1 is SQVTM and CDR2 is ANQGSEA. V lost 2 bases, J lost 0 bases, and 7 bases lay in between. CDR3 size: 13 residues. The CDR3 sequence is CSVEIAMNTEAFF. The CDR3 DNA sequence: TGCAGCGTTGAAATTGCTATGAACACTGAAGCTTTCTTT.

The chain is built from TRBV20-1 and TRBJ2-7; no clear D. The V gene's germline CDR1 is DFQATT and CDR2 SNEGSKA (reference sequence). This CDR3 region has 13 residues. With 0 bases removed from V and 3 bases from J, the gap between germline ends came to 9 bases. CDR3 protein: CSARDFLNYEQYF. CDR3 nucleotide sequence: TGCAGTGCTAGAGATTTCCTCAACTACGAGCAGTACTTC.

V is TRBV6-2 or TRBV6-3 and J is TRBJ2-7; D may be TRBD1 (5 bases). The V gene's germline CDR1 is MNHEY and CDR2 SVGEGT. V was pared by 6 bases and J by 7 bases, with 22 bases between. The CDR3 is made up of 15 amino acids. CDR3 region: CASRSRGVKVEEQYF. CDR3 DNA sequence: TGTGCCAGCAGATCAAGGGGTGTTAAAGTGGAGGAGCAGTACTTC.

The chain uses TRBV7-9 and TRBJ2-5, with TRBD1 identical over 8 bases. This CDR3 comprises 14 residues. V lost 4 bases, J lost 4 bases, and 5 bases stayed unmatched. Germline V gene sequence: CDR1 SEHNR, CDR2 FQNEAQ (reference sequence). The chain's CDR3 is CASSSVTGAETQYF. DNA for the CDR3: TGTGCCAGCAGCTCGGTGACAGGGGCAGAGACCCAGTACTTC.

J is TRBJ2-1 and V is TRBV2, with 9 bases identical to TRBD2. With 5 bases clipped from V and 9 bases from J, the junction kept 2 bases outside the gene matches. The CDR3 totals 12 residues. CDR1 SNHLY and CDR2 FYNNEI come from the germline V gene. CDR3 DNA sequence: TGTGCCAGCAGTTTACTAGCGGGTGAGCAGTTCTTC. It is translated as CASSLLAGEQFF. Full variable domain (missing parts from reference TRBV2 and TRBJ2-1): EPEVTQTPSHQVTQMGQEVILRCVPISNHLYFYWYRQILGQKVEFLVSFYNNEISEKSEIFDDQFSVERPDGSNFTLKIRSTKLEDSAMYFCASSLLAGEQFFGPGTRLTVL.

This chain connects TRBV6-1 to TRBJ1-3; D is unclear. The CDR3 totals 13 residues. V was trimmed by 3 bases and J by 4 bases, leaving 7 bases between them. Germline CDR1 reads MNHNS; CDR2 reads SASEGT. The CDR3: CASSDSQGNTIYF. CDR3 DNA: TGTGCCAGCAGTGATTCACAGGGAAACACCATATATTTT.